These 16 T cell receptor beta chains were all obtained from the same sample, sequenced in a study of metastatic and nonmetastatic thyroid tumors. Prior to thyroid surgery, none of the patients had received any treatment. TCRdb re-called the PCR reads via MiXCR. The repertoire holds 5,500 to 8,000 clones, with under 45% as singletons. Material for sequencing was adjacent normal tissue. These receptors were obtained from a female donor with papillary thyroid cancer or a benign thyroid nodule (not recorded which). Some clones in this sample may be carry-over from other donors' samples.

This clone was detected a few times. The CDR3 reads CASSYPPPGGSNEQFF. The CDR3 DNA is TGTGCCAGCAGTTACCCACCCCCGGGCGGGAGTAATGAGCAGTTCTTC. This chain joins TRBV6-2 or TRBV6-3 and TRBJ2-1; TRBD2 matches at 7 bases. This CDR3 has 16 amino acids. V shed 2 bases, J shed 7 bases, and the junction held 11 bases outside the gene matches. Per the germline V gene, CDR1 is MNHEY and CDR2 is SVGEGT.

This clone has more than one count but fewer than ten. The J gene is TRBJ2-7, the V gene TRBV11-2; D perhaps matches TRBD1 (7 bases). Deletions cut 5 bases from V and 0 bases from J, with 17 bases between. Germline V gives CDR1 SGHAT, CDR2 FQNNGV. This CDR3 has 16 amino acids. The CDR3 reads CASSPLAGGYSYEQYF. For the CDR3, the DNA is TGTGCCAGCAGCCCCTTGGCAGGGGGGTACTCCTACGAGCAGTACTTC. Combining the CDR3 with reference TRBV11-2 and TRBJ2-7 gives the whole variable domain EAGVAQSPRYKIIEKRQSVAFWCNPISGHATLYWYQQILGQGPKLLIQFQNNGVVDDSQLPKDRFSAERLKGVDSTLKIQPAKLEDSAVYLCASSPLAGGYSYEQYFGPGTRLTVT.

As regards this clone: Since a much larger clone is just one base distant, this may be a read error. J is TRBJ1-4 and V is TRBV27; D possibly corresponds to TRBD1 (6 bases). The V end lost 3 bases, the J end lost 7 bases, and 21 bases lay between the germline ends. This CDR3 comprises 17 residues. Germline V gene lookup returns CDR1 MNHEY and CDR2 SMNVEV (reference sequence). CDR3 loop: CASSFRMGGGSGEKLFF. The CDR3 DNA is TGTGCCAGCAGTTTCCGCATGGGGGGGGGCTCGGGTGAAAAACTGTTTTTT.

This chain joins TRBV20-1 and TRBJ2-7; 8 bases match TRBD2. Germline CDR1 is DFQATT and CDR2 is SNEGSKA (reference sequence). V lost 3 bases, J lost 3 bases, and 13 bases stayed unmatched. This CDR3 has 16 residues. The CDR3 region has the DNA TGCAGTGCTAGGTTGTTAGCGGGGAGAGGGCTCTACGAGCAGTACTTC. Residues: CSARLLAGRGLYEQYF.

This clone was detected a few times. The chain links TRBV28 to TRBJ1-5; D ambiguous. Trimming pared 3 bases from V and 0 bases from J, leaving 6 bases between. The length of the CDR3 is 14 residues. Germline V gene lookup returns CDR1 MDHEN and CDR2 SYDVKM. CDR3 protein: CASSLVLSNQPQHF. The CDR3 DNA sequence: TGTGCCAGCAGTTTGGTTCTTAGCAATCAGCCCCAGCATTTT.

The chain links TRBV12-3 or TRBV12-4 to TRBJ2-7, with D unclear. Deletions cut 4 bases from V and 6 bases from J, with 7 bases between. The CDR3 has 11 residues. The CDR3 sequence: CASSSWVEQYF. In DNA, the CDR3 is TGTGCCAGCAGTTCGTGGGTCGAGCAGTACTTC.

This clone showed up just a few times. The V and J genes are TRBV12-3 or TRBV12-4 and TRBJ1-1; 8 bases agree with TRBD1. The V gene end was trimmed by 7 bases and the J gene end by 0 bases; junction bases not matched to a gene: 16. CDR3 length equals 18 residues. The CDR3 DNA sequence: TGTGCCAGCACCCTTTATCGGGCCCCGGGACAGGTGAACACTGAAGCTTTCTTT. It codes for CASTLYRAPGQVNTEAFF.

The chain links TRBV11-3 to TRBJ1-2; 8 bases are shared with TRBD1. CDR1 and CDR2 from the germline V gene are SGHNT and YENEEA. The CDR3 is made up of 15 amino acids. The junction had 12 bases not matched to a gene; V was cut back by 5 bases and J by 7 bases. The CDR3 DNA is TGTGCCAGCAGCCTCCAAGGACAGGGTGCAGGTGGCTACACCTTC. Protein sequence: CASSLQGQGAGGYTF. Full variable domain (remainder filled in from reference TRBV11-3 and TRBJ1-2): EAGVVQSPRYKIIEKKQPVAFWCNPISGHNTLYWYLQNLGQGPELLIRYENEEAVDDSQLPKDRFSAERLKGVDSTLKIQPAELGDSAVYLCASSLQGQGAGGYTFGSGTRLTVV.

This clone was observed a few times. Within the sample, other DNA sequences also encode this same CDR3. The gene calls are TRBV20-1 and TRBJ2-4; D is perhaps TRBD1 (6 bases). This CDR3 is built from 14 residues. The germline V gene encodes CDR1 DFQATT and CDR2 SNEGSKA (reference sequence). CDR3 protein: CSSRTQGTSNIQYF. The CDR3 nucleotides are TGCAGCTCTAGGACCCAGGGGACCTCCAACATTCAGTACTTC.

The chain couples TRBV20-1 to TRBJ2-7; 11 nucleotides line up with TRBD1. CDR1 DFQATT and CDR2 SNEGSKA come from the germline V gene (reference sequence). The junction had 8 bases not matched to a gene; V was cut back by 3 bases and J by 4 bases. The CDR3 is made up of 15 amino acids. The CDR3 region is CSARDPGQGVYEQYF. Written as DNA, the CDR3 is TGCAGTGCTAGGGACCCGGGACAGGGGGTTTACGAGCAGTACTTC.

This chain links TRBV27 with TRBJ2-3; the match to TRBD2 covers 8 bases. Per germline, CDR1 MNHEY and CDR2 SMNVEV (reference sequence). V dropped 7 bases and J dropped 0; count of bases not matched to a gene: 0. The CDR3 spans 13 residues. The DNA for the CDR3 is TGTGCCAGCACTAGCGGGAGCACAGATACGCAGTATTTT. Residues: CASTSGSTDTQYF.

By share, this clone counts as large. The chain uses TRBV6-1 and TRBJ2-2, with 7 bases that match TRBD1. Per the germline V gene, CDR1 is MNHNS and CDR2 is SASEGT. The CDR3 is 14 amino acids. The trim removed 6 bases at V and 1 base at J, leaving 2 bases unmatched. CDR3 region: CASRRTGNTGELFF. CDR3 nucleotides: TGTGCCAGCAGACGGACAGGGAACACCGGGGAGCTGTTTTTT.

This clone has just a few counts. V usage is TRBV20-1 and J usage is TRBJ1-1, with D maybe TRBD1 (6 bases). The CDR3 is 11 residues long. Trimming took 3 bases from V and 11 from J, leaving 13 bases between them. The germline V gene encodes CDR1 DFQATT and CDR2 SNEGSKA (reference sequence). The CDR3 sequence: CSASGDGGAFF. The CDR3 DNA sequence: TGCAGTGCTAGCGGGGATGGGGGCGCTTTCTTT.

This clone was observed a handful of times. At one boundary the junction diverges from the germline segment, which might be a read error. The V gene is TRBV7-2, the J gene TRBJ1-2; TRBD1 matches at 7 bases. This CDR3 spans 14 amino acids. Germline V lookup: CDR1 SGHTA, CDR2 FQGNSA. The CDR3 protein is CASTLGGQSYDYTF. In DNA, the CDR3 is TGTGCCAGCACCCTAGGGGGACAGAGCTATGACTACACCTTC.

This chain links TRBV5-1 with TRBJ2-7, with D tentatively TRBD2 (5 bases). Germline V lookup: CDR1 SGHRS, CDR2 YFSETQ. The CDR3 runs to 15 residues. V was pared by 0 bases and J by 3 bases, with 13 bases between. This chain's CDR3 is CASSLARLTYYEQYF. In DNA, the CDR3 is TGCGCCAGCAGCTTGGCCCGACTAACCTACTACGAGCAGTACTTC.

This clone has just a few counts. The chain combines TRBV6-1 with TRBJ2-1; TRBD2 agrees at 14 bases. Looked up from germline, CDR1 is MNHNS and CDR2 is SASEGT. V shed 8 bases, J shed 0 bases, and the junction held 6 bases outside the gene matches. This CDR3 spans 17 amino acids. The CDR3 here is CASSTSGRARSYNEQFF. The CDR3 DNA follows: TGTGCCAGCTCGACTAGCGGGAGGGCGCGCTCCTACAATGAGCAGTTCTTC.